These 14 T cell receptor beta chains originate from one sample sequenced in a study of OX40 agonist ivuxolimab in advanced cancers. Sequenced by immunoSEQ multiplex PCR; TCRdb stores in-frame clones only, minus some. The data contain approximately 79,000 clones, more than 75% of them singletons. Material: CD4+ or CD8+ T cells sorted from blood, obtained in a trial of the OX40 agonist ivuxolimab. These receptors were collected from an adult with an advanced solid tumor such as melanoma, head and neck, liver or kidney cancer.

This clone was observed a single time. This chain uses TRBV30 with TRBJ1-1; D call uncertain. CDR1 GTSNPN and CDR2 SVGIG come from the germline V gene (reference sequence). V was pared by 0 bases and J by 3 bases, with 17 bases between. The CDR3 runs to 16 residues. The CDR3 nucleotides read TGTGCCTGGAGTGTACTAGCGGGAGGCCCGGACACTGAAGCTTTCTTT. Encoded protein: CAWSVLAGGPDTEAFF.

The chain has TRBV4-1 and TRBJ1-2; TRBD1 might be the D (6 bases). CDR1 is MGHRA, CDR2 YSYEKL, per germline. This CDR3 region has 12 residues. Trimming cost V 5 bases and J 4 bases, with 8 bases left between them. The CDR3 region has the DNA TGCGCCAGCAGCGCACAGGGCTATGGCTACACCTTC. Translating it yields CASSAQGYGYTF.

The V call is TRBV28, the J call TRBJ1-2; TRBD1 might be the D (6 bases). The CDR3 covers 14 residues. V lost 5 bases and J lost 5, with 15 bases in between. CDR1 is MDHEN and CDR2 is SYDVKM in the germline V gene. CDR3: CASSPNRVGYGYTF. DNA of the CDR3: TGTGCCAGCAGTCCTAACAGGGTGGGGTATGGCTACACCTTC.

V gene TRBV5-4 combines with J gene TRBJ2-3, with 7 bases identical to TRBD1. The ends lost 7 bases at V and 2 bases at J; junction bases unmatched: 13. The CDR3 loop spans 16 amino acids. CDR1 is SGHNT, CDR2 YYREEE, per germline (reference sequence). The CDR3 nucleotides read TGTGCCAGCGGGAAACACCGGGACAGCAACACAGATACGCAGTATTTT. It codes for CASGKHRDSNTDTQYF. The variable domain in full, completed from reference TRBV5-4 and TRBJ2-3, reads ETGVTQSPTHLIKTRGQQVTLRCSSQSGHNTVSWYQQALGQGPQFIFQYYREEENGRGNFPPRFSGLQFPNYSSELNVNALELDDSALYLCASGKHRDSNTDTQYFGPGTRLTVL.

In DNA form, the CDR3 reads TGTGCCAGCAGTTTATGGCAGGGCGGAAACCAGCCCCAGCATTTT. Translated: CASSLWQGGNQPQHF. The rearrangement links TRBV28 to TRBJ1-5, with D perhaps matching TRBD1 (5 bases). Trimming stripped 0 bases from V and 7 bases from J, with 13 bases between. The length of the CDR3 is 15 residues. Germline values: CDR1 MDHEN, CDR2 SYDVKM.

The chain couples TRBV12-5 to TRBJ2-5, with 7 positions matching TRBD2. Germline CDR1 and CDR2: LGHNT and FRNRAP. With 6 bases clipped from V and 5 bases from J, the junction kept 6 bases outside the gene matches. The CDR3 runs to 13 residues. CDR3 in DNA: TGTGCTAGTGGCCAGTCCGGGGGGGAGACCCAGTACTTC. This encodes CASGQSGGETQYF.

This chain connects TRBV19 to TRBJ2-1, with 12 bases fitting TRBD2. V was clipped by 6 bases and J by 8 bases; unmatched bases: 11. The CDR3 extends over 16 amino acids. The germline V gene has CDR1 LNHDA and CDR2 SQIVND (reference sequence). CDR3 in DNA: TGTGCCAGTAGGGCTTTACTAGCGGGGGGCTTCGATGAGCAGTTCTTC. This sequence encodes CASRALLAGGFDEQFF.

This clone was observed once. The chain recombines TRBV28 with TRBJ1-1; unclear D gene. CDR3 size: 13 residues. Looked up from germline, CDR1 is MDHEN and CDR2 is SYDVKM. The ends were cut back, 5 bases at V and 11 bases at J, with 18 bases in the middle. CDR3 bases: TGTGCCAGCAGTGAACTATTATCTTTGCTTGCTTTCTTT. This encodes CASSELLSLLAFF.

This clone was observed a single time. Here the CDR3 DNA reads TGTGCCAGCAGCCGCGAGCAGGGGGCAGGTGAGCAGTTCTTC. It yields the protein CASSREQGAGEQFF. The J gene is TRBJ2-1, the V gene TRBV6-1; the match to TRBD1 covers 8 bases. CDR3 length equals 14 residues. V lost 6 bases, J lost 9 bases, and 10 bases stayed unmatched. Germline CDR1 reads MNHNS; CDR2 reads SASEGT.

J is TRBJ1-2 and V is TRBV6-1, with D maybe TRBD1 (5 bases). The CDR3 has 15 residues. Germline assignment: CDR1 MNHNS and CDR2 SASEGT. The germline V and J ends were trimmed by 7 bases and 4 bases, with 19 bases remaining between them. CDR3 DNA sequence: TGTGCCAGCAAGCGAGCGACAGCAGATTCCTATGGCTACACCTTC. Its protein product is CASKRATADSYGYTF.

As DNA, the CDR3 is TGCGCCAGCAGCCTAGGCGACAGGGGGGGAACCGGGGAGCTGTTTTTT. This translates into CASSLGDRGGTGELFF. This chain connects TRBV10-1 to TRBJ2-2, with 9 bases identical to TRBD1. The germline CDR1 and CDR2 sequences are WNHNN and SYGVQD (reference sequence). With V trimmed by 6 bases and J by 5 bases, 10 bases remained unmatched. The CDR3 covers 16 residues.

This sequence joins TRBV27 and TRBJ2-3; the D call may be TRBD1 or TRBD2 (5 bases each). V gave up 4 bases and J gave up 0 bases, with 11 bases separating them. Germline V CDR1 and CDR2: MNHEY, SMNVEV (reference sequence). This CDR3 has 15 residues. CDR3 region: CASSSPWGSTDTQYF. CDR3 DNA: TGTGCCAGCAGTTCCCCCTGGGGGAGCACAGATACGCAGTATTTT.

V usage is TRBV19 and J usage is TRBJ2-7, with 10 bases fitting TRBD1. The V gene end was trimmed by 6 bases and the J gene end by 2 bases; junction bases not matched to a gene: 4. Germline CDR1 reads LNHDA; CDR2 reads SQIVND (reference sequence). The CDR3 totals 14 residues. The chain's CDR3 is CASRSGQGAYEQYF. Here the CDR3 DNA reads TGTGCCAGTAGATCCGGACAGGGGGCCTACGAGCAGTACTTC.

This clone appeared a few times. The chain links TRBV6-5 to TRBJ2-7; D remains ambiguous. The V and J ends lost 3 bases and 3 bases respectively, with 6 bases between them. Germline CDR1 reads MNHEY; CDR2 reads SVGAGI. The CDR3 contains 12 residues. For the CDR3, the DNA is TGTGCCAGCAGTTATCAGGTCTACGAGCAGTACTTC. Amino acid sequence: CASSYQVYEQYF.